These 23 T cell receptor beta chains originate from one sample sequenced in a study of identical twins. TCRdb re-called the 5' RACE reads with MiXCR, one entry per CDR3 protein. The sample lists about 660,000 distinct CDR3 sequences; 8.5% to 9% were seen once. These records were also assigned to another study, of yellow fever vaccine responses in identical twins.

Sequences were obtained from PBMCs. These receptors were collected from a woman younger than 30 in good health.

CDR3 sequence reads: CASSYDLVKGGYTF. CDR3 in DNA: TGTGCCAGCAGTTACGATTTGGTTAAAGGCGGCTACACCTTC. The chain uses TRBV6-5 and TRBJ1-2, with D uncertain. Between the trimmed V and J ends, which lost 2 bases and 8 bases, there was a span of 15 bases. Germline V gene data show CDR1 as MNHEY and CDR2 as SVGAGI. This CDR3 is 14 amino acids long.

This chain connects TRBV20-1 to TRBJ2-1; no reliable D call. V lost 4 bases, J lost 10 bases, and 14 bases lay in between. CDR3 size: 12 residues. Germline V gives CDR1 DFQATT, CDR2 SNEGSKA (reference sequence). The CDR3 nucleotides are TGCAGTGCTACCCCCATTCACCGCGAGCAGTTCTTC. Its protein is CSATPIHREQFF.

This clonotype was seen ten or more times. The rearrangement links TRBV2 to TRBJ2-4, with unresolved D. Germline CDR1 reads SNHLY; CDR2 reads FYNNEI. V was shortened by 3 bases and J by 0 bases, with 6 bases between the two germline ends. CDR3 length: 14 amino acids. CDR3 sequence reads: CASSDVSAKNIQYF. The CDR3 coding sequence is TGTGCCAGCAGTGATGTCTCAGCCAAAAACATTCAGTACTTC.

This clonotype was seen repeatedly, ten times or more. The chain carries TRBV4-2 and TRBJ2-2; 7 nucleotides agree with TRBD1. J lost 0 bases, V lost 4 bases, and 2 bases had no gene match. The germline V gene has CDR1 LGHNA and CDR2 YNFKEQ. CDR3 length: 15 amino acids. The CDR3 region is CASSRGTANTGELFF. The CDR3 DNA follows: TGTGCCAGCAGCCGTGGGACAGCGAACACCGGGGAGCTGTTTTTT.

This clonotype appeared many times. The genes are TRBV25-1 and TRBJ1-1, with no clear D. The V end lost 5 bases, the J end lost 3 bases, and 7 bases lay between the germline ends. This CDR3 has 12 amino acids. CDR1 is MGHDK and CDR2 is SYGVNS in the germline V gene. The CDR3 region is CASSLDYTEAFF. The CDR3 bases are TGTGCCAGCAGTTTGGACTACACTGAAGCTTTCTTT. The variable domain in full, with the rest retrieved from reference TRBV25-1 and TRBJ1-1, is EADIYQTPRYLVIGTGKKITLECSQTMGHDKMYWYQQDPGMELHLIHYSYGVNSTEKGDLSSESTVSRIRTEHFPLTLESARPSHTSQYLCASSLDYTEAFFGQGTRLTVV.

The table lists this clonotype with many counts. The chain uses TRBV29-1 and TRBJ1-1; D call uncertain. Germline loops: CDR1 SQVTM, CDR2 ANQGSEA. Between the trimmed V and J ends, which lost 0 bases and 0 bases, there was a span of 14 bases. This CDR3 is built from 16 residues. The CDR3 protein is CSVEDSENNMNTEAFF. The CDR3 region has the DNA TGCAGCGTTGAAGATTCCGAGAACAACATGAACACTGAAGCTTTCTTT.

A few counts support this clonotype. The CDR3 DNA sequence: TGCAGTGCTAGAGATCCAGGGCGGGGGGTCTATTCCGGGGAGCTGTTTTTT. This codes for CSARDPGRGVYSGELFF. This chain uses TRBV20-1 with TRBJ2-2; 8 nucleotides align to TRBD2. J gave up 6 bases and V 0 bases, and 12 bases lay outside the gene matches. CDR3 length: 17 amino acids. Germline V lookup: CDR1 DFQATT, CDR2 SNEGSKA (reference sequence).

This clonotype has a handful of counts. The chain has TRBV6-5 and TRBJ1-1, with 7 bases that match TRBD1. Germline values: CDR1 MNHEY, CDR2 SVGAGI. The CDR3 contains 13 residues. V dropped 0 bases and J dropped 6; count of bases not matched to a gene: 1. CDR3 sequence: CASSYSDRAEAFF. CDR3 nucleotides: TGTGCCAGCAGTTACTCTGACAGGGCTGAAGCTTTCTTT.

V usage is TRBV20-1 and J usage is TRBJ2-7; 10 bases map to TRBD1. V trimming: 5 bases; J trimming: 3 bases; junction bases outside the gene matches: 7. This CDR3 region has 14 residues. The V gene's germline CDR1 is DFQATT and CDR2 SNEGSKA (reference sequence). In DNA form, the CDR3 reads TGCAGTGCTTCCCGGGACAGGGGTAACTACGAGCAGTACTTC. Its translation: CSASRDRGNYEQYF.

This clonotype was detected only a few times. The rearrangement links TRBV28 to TRBJ2-7; D not resolved. Trimming took off 2 bases at V and 2 bases at J, with 10 bases between the two ends. The CDR3 length is 14 residues. Per germline, CDR1 MDHEN and CDR2 SYDVKM. The CDR3 bases are TGTGCCAGCAGTTTACCGGGTGTAGCCTACGAGCAGTACTTC. It codes for CASSLPGVAYEQYF.

The gene calls are TRBV15 and TRBJ2-7, with 8 bases lining up with TRBD2. From germline, CDR1 is LNHNV and CDR2 YYDKDF (reference sequence). V gave up 3 bases and J gave up 4 bases; unmatched junction bases: 11. The CDR3 totals 16 residues. The CDR3 loop reads CATSSDSGLDIYEQYF. CDR3 nucleotide sequence: TGTGCCACCAGCAGTGACTCGGGACTAGACATTTACGAGCAGTACTTC.

V usage is TRBV29-1 and J usage is TRBJ2-7, with a tentative D call TRBD2 (6 bases). Germline V gene sequence: CDR1 SQVTM, CDR2 ANQGSEA. The ends were cut back, 6 bases at V and 5 bases at J, with 11 bases in the middle. The CDR3 runs to 11 residues. Here the CDR3 DNA reads TGCAGCGTAAGGGACTCGAACGAGCAGTACTTC. Amino acid sequence: CSVRDSNEQYF.

In this sample, this clonotype turned up a few times. V is TRBV11-2 and J is TRBJ2-5; 11 bases fit TRBD2. The CDR3 is 16 residues long. With 3 bases clipped from V and 5 bases from J, the junction kept 8 bases outside the gene matches. Germline V lookup: CDR1 SGHAT, CDR2 FQNNGV. CDR3 sequence (DNA): TGTGCCAGCAGCTTTACTAGCGGGGGCGGCTCGGAGACCCAGTACTTC. The encoded protein is CASSFTSGGGSETQYF.

Ten or more counts support this clonotype. The chain couples TRBV29-1 to TRBJ2-1; perhaps TRBD2 as D (6 bases). The length of the CDR3 is 15 residues. CDR1 is SQVTM, CDR2 ANQGSEA, per germline. V was trimmed by 1 base and J by 4 bases, leaving 14 bases between them. DNA of the CDR3: TGCAGCGTTGAAGGGAGGGCTAGCGTTTACAATGAGCAGTTCTTC. Its protein product is CSVEGRASVYNEQFF.

The rearrangement joins TRBV6-1 to TRBJ2-5, with 10 bases that match TRBD2. CDR3 length: 16 residues. Looked up from germline, CDR1 is MNHNS and CDR2 is SASEGT. V lost 6 bases, J lost 2 bases, and 9 bases stayed unmatched. For the CDR3, the DNA is TGTGCCAGCAGCCGGTTCGTGACTAGCGGGCAAGAGACCCAGTACTTC. It codes for CASSRFVTSGQETQYF.

This clonotype was seen a handful of times. V gene TRBV2 combines with J gene TRBJ2-7, with TRBD1 as a possible D gene (6 bases). The length of the CDR3 is 12 residues. The V gene's germline CDR1 is SNHLY and CDR2 FYNNEI. Between the trimmed V and J ends, which lost 5 bases and 7 bases, there was a span of 12 bases. The CDR3 DNA follows: TGTGCCAGCAGTCGCAAAGGGGGAGAGCAGTACTTC. It yields the protein CASSRKGGEQYF. The full variable domain, in which reference TRBV2 and TRBJ2-7 provide the parts outside the CDR3, is EPEVTQTPSHQVTQMGQEVILRCVPISNHLYFYWYRQILGQKVEFLVSFYNNEISEKSEIFDDQFSVERPDGSNFTLKIRSTKLEDSAMYFCASSRKGGEQYFGPGTRLTVT.

This clonotype was found a few times. CDR3 DNA sequence: TGTGCCAGCAGACCATCGGACAGGGTGGGGACCTACGAGCAGTACTTC. It yields the protein CASRPSDRVGTYEQYF. The chain couples TRBV6-2 or TRBV6-3 to TRBJ2-7; 8 bases align to TRBD1. CDR1 and CDR2 from the germline V gene are MNHEY and SVGEGT. This CDR3 has 16 amino acids. Germline trimming cut 6 bases from V and 2 bases from J; bases unmatched to any gene: 12.

The table lists this clonotype with a few counts. The chain has TRBV6-5 and TRBJ2-7; TRBD1 agrees at 8 bases. CDR1 is MNHEY and CDR2 is SVGAGI in the germline V gene. The CDR3 loop spans 15 amino acids. The V segment lost 1 base and the J segment 0 bases; nucleotides outside the gene matches: 2. The CDR3 DNA is TGTGCCAGCAGTTACTGGGACAGGAGCTCCTACGAGCAGTACTTC. Translated, it gives CASSYWDRSSYEQYF.

V gene TRBV3-1 combines with J gene TRBJ2-1; TRBD2 aligns across 8 bases. This CDR3 is 17 amino acids long. The ends lost 4 bases at V and 5 bases at J; junction bases unmatched: 13. Per germline, CDR1 LGHDT and CDR2 YNNKEL (reference sequence). DNA of the CDR3: TGTGCCAGCAGCCCATCCGCCGGGACTAGTGGCCACAATGAGCAGTTCTTC. Encoded protein: CASSPSAGTSGHNEQFF.

The chain couples TRBV7-9 to TRBJ2-5; either TRBD1 or TRBD2 may fit D (5 bases each). Germline-derived CDR1 and CDR2 are SEHNR and FQNEAQ (reference sequence). The CDR3 is 16 amino acids. The V and J ends lost 5 bases and 2 bases respectively, with 18 bases between them. The CDR3 DNA is TGTGCCAGCAGCCCTCCGGGACGGATTATTCAAGAGACCCAGTACTTC. Encoded protein: CASSPPGRIIQETQYF.

The chain employs TRBV5-1 and TRBJ2-5, with 14 bases fitting TRBD2. The CDR3 consists of 17 residues. V was clipped by 4 bases and J by 5 bases; unmatched bases: 10. CDR1 and CDR2 (germline): SGHRS, YFSETQ. CDR3 bases: TGCGCCAGCAGCAACAGACTAGCGGGGGGGTCGAGGGAGACCCAGTACTTC. Amino acids: CASSNRLAGGSRETQYF.

This clonotype appeared a few times. The chain recombines TRBV25-1 with TRBJ2-7; D might be TRBD2 (6 bases). This CDR3 has 17 residues. Trimming left V 4 bases short and J 2 bases short, with 21 bases between. Germline CDR1 and CDR2: MGHDK and SYGVNS. DNA for the CDR3: TGTGCCAGCAGTGGGGTAGAGGGCGGACTAATGACCTACGAGCAGTACTTC. Translating it yields CASSGVEGGLMTYEQYF.

The chain carries TRBV11-3 and TRBJ2-5, with D perhaps assigned TRBD1 or TRBD2 (5 bases each). Germline V gene sequence: CDR1 SGHNT, CDR2 YENEEA. The CDR3 is 15 residues long. Trimming cost V 1 base and J 5 bases, with 14 bases left between them. CDR3: CASSLGEGFIETQYF. DNA for the CDR3: TGTGCCAGCAGCTTAGGAGAGGGGTTTATCGAGACCCAGTACTTC.